This TCR beta chain is from a study of post-analysis software for immune sequencing data. General study results and limits: Roughly 5 TRBV segments, TRBV5-6, TRBV5-1 and TRBV20-1 among them, were found more frequent in patients than controls. Normalized Chao1 diversity was significantly lower in multiple sclerosis patients than in controls.

V lost 0 bases and J lost 7; bases outside the gene matches: 10. CDR3 length: 18 residues. In germline, CDR1 is SGHAT, CDR2 FQNNGV. Details on this clonotype: Its antigen is currently unknown.

Incorporated into the TCR beta cDNA libraries were unique molecular identifiers, which served to reduce PCR and sequencing biases. TCRdb re-called the PCR reads with MiXCR, one entry per CDR3 protein. Of 740,000 or so distinct CDR3 sequences in the sample, about 57% were seen once. The source is a girl aged 5-17 years with multiple sclerosis. Sequenced: blood. The gene calls are TRBV11-2 and TRBJ2-2, with 11 bases identical to TRBD2. The CDR3 spells CASSLEGLLAGANGELFF. Here the CDR3 DNA reads TGTGCCAGCAGCTTAGAAGGATTACTAGCGGGAGCCAACGGGGAGCTGTTTTTT. Full variable domain (rest looked up from reference TRBV11-2 and TRBJ2-2): EAGVAQSPRYKIIEKRQSVAFWCNPISGHATLYWYQQILGQGPKLLIQFQNNGVVDDSQLPKDRFSAERLKGVDSTLKIQPAKLEDSAVYLCASSLEGLLAGANGELFFGEGSRLTVL.